These 14 T cell receptor beta chains were sequenced from one sample in a study of shared clonotypes between healthy human individuals. Produced via immunoSEQ multiplex PCR; TCRdb's table is partial and in-frame only. This table holds about 2.1 million clones, 85% to 95% found once. CD45RO-negative cells were positively selected for CCR7, leaving out terminally differentiated effector memory CD45RA+ cells. Material for sequencing was naive CD8+ T cells from PBMCs. Receptors originate from a man aged 18 to 29 in good health. Some clones in this sample may be carry-over from other donors' samples.

J is TRBJ2-7 and V is TRBV27, with TRBD1 identical over 8 bases. Per germline, CDR1 MNHEY and CDR2 SMNVEV (reference sequence). J lost 3 bases, V lost 2 bases, and 6 bases had no gene match. The CDR3 sequence is 15 residues long. CDR3 amino acids: CASSLKTGVIYEQYF. The DNA of the CDR3 is TGTGCCAGCAGTTTAAAGACAGGGGTTATCTACGAGCAGTACTTC.

The chain links TRBV2 to TRBJ2-6; 13 nucleotides align to TRBD2. There are 17 residues in the CDR3. The J segment lost 4 bases and the V segment lost 7 bases, leaving 7 bases of the junction unmatched. The V gene's germline CDR1 is SNHLY and CDR2 FYNNEI. This CDR3 reads CASNGLAGDPGANVLTF. In DNA, the CDR3 is TGTGCCAGCAACGGACTAGCGGGAGACCCCGGGGCCAACGTCCTGACTTTC. Full variable domain (remainder filled in from reference TRBV2 and TRBJ2-6): EPEVTQTPSHQVTQMGQEVILRCVPISNHLYFYWYRQILGQKVEFLVSFYNNEISEKSEIFDDQFSVERPDGSNFTLKIRSTKLEDSAMYFCASNGLAGDPGANVLTFGAGSRLTVL.

This chain uses TRBV29-1 with TRBJ2-2; 12 positions agree with TRBD2. Germline V gene lookup returns CDR1 SQVTM and CDR2 ANQGSEA. This CDR3 comprises 19 residues. The J segment lost 5 bases and the V segment lost 4 bases, leaving 17 bases of the junction unmatched. CDR3 DNA: TGCAGCGTTGTTTTCGACACCTGGACTAGCGGGATGGGGACCGGGGAGCTGTTTTTT. This translates into CSVVFDTWTSGMGTGELFF.

The V call is TRBV27, the J call TRBJ1-2; TRBD1 agrees at 9 bases. V lost 5 bases, J lost 4 bases, and 5 bases stayed unmatched. CDR3 length: 14 residues. CDR1 is MNHEY and CDR2 is SMNVEV in the germline V gene (reference sequence). The CDR3 region is CASSVTGGIYGYTF. In DNA form, the CDR3 reads TGTGCCAGCAGTGTAACAGGGGGCATCTATGGCTACACCTTC.

Notes on this clone: The identical CDR3 is also encoded by other nucleotide sequences in the sample. The genes are TRBV27 and TRBJ1-1; possibly TRBD1 for D (5 bases). The CDR3 extends over 13 amino acids. The germline CDR1 and CDR2 sequences are MNHEY and SMNVEV (reference sequence). The V gene lost 6 bases and the J gene lost 4 bases, with 12 bases spanning the gap. The CDR3 loop reads CASSPGRTTEAFF. The CDR3, as DNA: TGTGCCAGCAGCCCGGGACGGACCACTGAAGCTTTCTTT.

Turning to this clone: Relative to the germline gene, one junction end is altered; a read error may explain this. The CDR3 reads CASSISSGSFSEQYF. Written as DNA, the CDR3 is TGTGCCAGCAGTATATCTAGCGGGAGTTTCAGCGAGCAGTACTTC. The rearrangement uses TRBV27 and TRBJ2-7, with 10 nucleotides matching TRBD2. CDR1 MNHEY and CDR2 SMNVEV come from the germline V gene (reference sequence). The CDR3 is 15 residues long.

J is TRBJ2-3 and V is TRBV28; 8 positions match TRBD1. J gave up 3 bases and V 5 bases, and 7 bases lay outside the gene matches. The germline CDR1 and CDR2 sequences are MDHEN and SYDVKM. This CDR3 comprises 15 residues. The CDR3 here is CASSDGQGRTDTQYF. The CDR3 DNA sequence: TGTGCCAGCAGTGACGGACAGGGTAGAACAGATACGCAGTATTTT.

There are a few counts of this clone. V gene TRBV11-3 combines with J gene TRBJ1-1, with D perhaps matching TRBD1 (5 bases). Germline-derived CDR1 and CDR2 are SGHNT and YENEEA. V lost 7 bases and J lost 4, with 13 bases in between. This CDR3 contains 13 residues. The CDR3 loop reads CASTTGGSTEAFF. DNA of the CDR3: TGTGCCAGCACCACCGGGGGGTCCACTGAAGCTTTCTTT.

This clone has more than one count but fewer than ten. The genes are TRBV29-1 and TRBJ1-1; D is uncertain. CDR1 SQVTM and CDR2 ANQGSEA come from the germline V gene. V gave up 4 bases and J gave up 1 base, with 7 bases separating them. This CDR3 comprises 12 residues. In DNA form, the CDR3 reads TGCAGCGTTGGTCGGAGGAACACTGAAGCTTTCTTT. Translated: CSVGRRNTEAFF.

The chain's CDR3 is CASSQVQANNEQFF. CDR3 nucleotides: TGCGCCAGCAGCCAAGTGCAGGCCAACAATGAGCAGTTCTTC. The rearrangement links TRBV4-1 to TRBJ2-1; D not resolved. Trimming cost V 1 base and J 5 bases, with 9 bases left between them. This CDR3 spans 14 amino acids. From germline, CDR1 is MGHRA and CDR2 YSYEKL.

Details on this clone: This specimen includes other DNA sequences encoding the same CDR3. V is TRBV9 and J is TRBJ2-5; 7 nucleotides align to TRBD1. V lost 3 bases and J lost 2; bases outside the gene matches: 4. The CDR3 runs to 14 residues. The germline gives CDR1 SGDLS, CDR2 YYNGEE. The CDR3 sequence is CASSAGTAQETQYF. In DNA form, the CDR3 reads TGTGCCAGCAGCGCTGGGACAGCACAAGAGACCCAGTACTTC. The variable domain in full, completed from reference TRBV9 and TRBJ2-5, reads DSGVTQTPKHLITATGQRVTLRCSPRSGDLSVYWYQQSLDQGLQFLIQYYNGEERAKGNILERFSAQQFPDLHSELNLSSLELGDSALYFCASSAGTAQETQYFGPGTRLLVL.

CDR3 residues: CASSPGATTEAFF. Written as DNA, the CDR3 is TGTGCCAGCTCACCGGGGGCAACCACTGAAGCTTTCTTT. The chain employs TRBV18 and TRBJ1-1; perhaps TRBD1 as D (6 bases). CDR1 and CDR2 from the germline V gene are KGHSH and LQKENI. V lost 3 bases, J lost 4 bases, and 9 bases lay in between. The CDR3 runs 13 residues.

The chain combines TRBV18 with TRBJ2-3, with TRBD2 matching over 8 bases. J was trimmed by 6 bases and V by 2 bases; bases with no gene match: 7. In germline, CDR1 is KGHSH, CDR2 LQKENI. The CDR3 consists of 15 residues. The CDR3 DNA is TGTGCCAGCTCACCAGGACTAGCTATGAGGGATACGCAGTATTTT. Translated: CASSPGLAMRDTQYF.

This sequence joins TRBV13 and TRBJ2-1; TRBD1 might be the D (6 bases). CDR1 is PRHDT, CDR2 FYEKMQ, per germline (reference sequence). V shed 6 bases and J shed 8 bases, with 11 bases lying between them. The CDR3 consists of 12 residues. The chain's CDR3 is CASSAEGDEQFF. CDR3 coding DNA: TGTGCCAGCAGTGCTGAGGGGGATGAGCAGTTCTTC.